This T cell receptor beta chain was recovered during a study of T cells in Graves' hyperthyroidism and ophthalmopathy. Broader study findings: Blood also held most thyroid clonotypes expanded beyond 0.001.

This clonotype was recorded once. Its antigen is unidentified. V lost 1 base, J lost 4 bases, and 5 bases lay in between. This CDR3 is built from 14 residues. Per germline, CDR1 LNHNV and CDR2 YYDKDF (reference sequence). Researchers took RNA transcripts and amplified the TCR beta CDR3 regions from them. TCR CDR3 regions were first amplified by RT-PCR with HTBI primers. MiXCR, run by TCRdb on the multiplex PCR reads, gives a single entry per CDR3 protein. The sample holds about 560,000 distinct CDR3 sequences; approximately 15% are singletons and the top ten take about 20%. The chain links TRBV15 to TRBJ2-6, with D hard to call. The source material was blood. The receptor's source is a woman between 18 and 29 years old with Graves' hyperthyroidism. DNA for the CDR3: TGTGCCACCAGCAGAGGGCCCGGGGCCAACGTCCTGACTTTC. Translated: CATSRGPGANVLTF.